Presented here are 16 T cell receptor beta chains from one specimen sequenced in a study of molecular identifiers for immune sequencing clone quantification. TCRdb processed the PCR reads anew with MiXCR; each CDR3 protein has one entry. The sample shows approximately 500,000 distinct CDR3 sequences, about a fifth of them seen only once. The sequencing input was naive CD8+ T cells from blood, with Jurkat cell RNA spiked in. Specified subset: FACS-sorted CD8+CD4-CCR7+CD45RA+ naive T cells. Receptor source: a human donor in good health. Some libraries in this study had Jurkat cell RNA spiked in.

The table lists this clonotype with a few counts. V is TRBV10-3 and J is TRBJ2-5; no firm D call. Trimming cost V 3 bases and J 5 bases, with 10 bases left between them. The CDR3 runs 13 residues. From germline, CDR1 is ENHRY and CDR2 SYGVKD. The CDR3 sequence: CAISDPIGETQYF. CDR3 DNA: TGTGCCATCAGTGACCCGATAGGGGAGACCCAGTACTTC.

This clonotype was detected many times. The chain combines TRBV9 with TRBJ2-7; 8 bases agree with TRBD1. The V segment lost 3 bases and the J segment 3 bases; nucleotides outside the gene matches: 2. In germline, CDR1 is SGDLS, CDR2 YYNGEE. The CDR3 is 13 amino acids. CDR3 nucleotides: TGTGCCAGCAGCGGAGGACAGGGCTACGAGCAGTACTTC. Protein: CASSGGQGYEQYF.

This chain uses TRBV27 with TRBJ2-7, with unresolved D. The CDR3 extends over 13 amino acids. The germline V gene has CDR1 MNHEY and CDR2 SMNVEV (reference sequence). The V gene lost 6 bases and the J gene lost 4 bases, with 13 bases spanning the gap. The CDR3 DNA follows: TGTGCCAGCAGCGGCGAACCTGAGTACGAGCAGTACTTC. It yields the protein CASSGEPEYEQYF.

This clonotype was counted once. A single base separates this from a much larger clone, so it may be a read error. J is TRBJ2-3 and V is TRBV3-1; 8 nucleotides line up with TRBD2. CDR3 size: 16 residues. The germline CDR1 and CDR2 sequences are LGHDT and YNNKEL (reference sequence). The CDR3 protein is CASSQAAGALTDTQCF. CDR3 nucleotide sequence: TGTGCCAGCAGCCAAGCAGCGGGAGCCCTCACAGATACGCAGTGTTTT.

The rearrangement links TRBV3-1 to TRBJ2-3; tentative D call: TRBD2 (5 bases). The CDR3 runs to 17 residues. The V end was cut by 0 bases, the J end by 0 bases, with 13 bases between. CDR1 and CDR2 from the germline V gene are LGHDT and YNNKEL (reference sequence). CDR3 sequence: CASSQDVAILSTDTQYF. The CDR3 coding sequence is TGTGCCAGCAGCCAAGATGTAGCGATACTAAGCACAGATACGCAGTATTTT.

This clonotype was seen repeatedly, ten times or more. The chain uses TRBV13 and TRBJ1-1; no clear D. The CDR3 covers 16 residues. CDR1 is PRHDT, CDR2 FYEKMQ, per germline (reference sequence). V lost 0 bases, J lost 1 base, and 12 bases lay in between. CDR3 amino acids: CASSLGRGSSNTEAFF. CDR3 bases: TGTGCCAGCAGCTTAGGCCGTGGCAGTTCGAACACTGAAGCTTTCTTT.

This clonotype has just one count. At one end the junction does not follow the germline gene, possibly because of a read error. The chain combines TRBV28 with TRBJ2-5, with TRBD1 matching over 10 bases. CDR3 length: 14 residues. Per germline, CDR1 MDHEN and CDR2 SYDVKM. This CDR3 reads CAGSLTGGGETQYF. The CDR3 region has the DNA TGTGCCGGCAGTTTGACAGGGGGCGGAGAGACCCAGTACTTC.

As regards this clonotype: A much more abundant neighbour one base away suggests this may be a read error. This chain joins TRBV7-9 and TRBJ1-4; D ambiguous. CDR1 and CDR2 from the germline V gene are SEHNR and FQNEAQ (reference sequence). CDR3 length: 13 residues. The CDR3 nucleotides read TGTGCCAGCAGCCCTACGACCGGGGAAAGACTGTTTTTT. Encoded protein: CASSPTTGERLFF.

Details on this clonotype: Its ends do not fully match the called genes, so a read error is possible. The chain uses TRBV7-2 and TRBJ2-7; D possibly corresponds to TRBD1 (6 bases). Germline values: CDR1 SGHTA, CDR2 FQGNSA. The CDR3 covers 13 residues. Here the CDR3 reads CASSLPGAYKQYF. The CDR3 bases are TGTGCCAGCAGCTTACCAGGGGCCTACAAGCAGTACTTC. Together with reference TRBV7-2 and TRBJ2-7, the CDR3 gives the full variable domain: GAGVSQSPSNKVTEKGKDVELRCDPISGHTALYWYRQSLGQGLEFLIYFQGNSAPDKSGLPSDRFSAERTGGSVSTLTIQRTQQEDSAVYLCASSLPGAYKQYFGPGTRLTVT.

The chain joins TRBV7-2 to TRBJ1-3; D is unresolved. Looked up from germline, CDR1 is SGHTA and CDR2 is FQGNSA. The CDR3 runs 15 residues. Trimming took 2 bases from V and 0 from J, leaving 8 bases between them. The CDR3: CASSLSGLSGNTIYF. As DNA, the CDR3 is TGTGCCAGCAGCTTATCTGGCCTCTCTGGAAACACCATATATTTT. Full variable domain (rest looked up from reference TRBV7-2 and TRBJ1-3): GAGVSQSPSNKVTEKGKDVELRCDPISGHTALYWYRQSLGQGLEFLIYFQGNSAPDKSGLPSDRFSAERTGGSVSTLTIQRTQQEDSAVYLCASSLSGLSGNTIYFGEGSWLTVV.

This clonotype was counted a few times. The genes are TRBV19 and TRBJ1-1; 7 bases are shared with TRBD1. V trimming: 7 bases; J trimming: 5 bases; junction bases outside the gene matches: 7. Germline loops: CDR1 LNHDA, CDR2 SQIVND (reference sequence). The CDR3 sequence is 13 residues long. In nucleotides, the CDR3 is TGTGCCAGTATTGACAGGGCTTCTACTGAAGCTTTCTTT. Protein product: CASIDRASTEAFF. The full variable domain, completed using reference TRBV19 and TRBJ1-1, is DGGITQSPKYLFRKEGQNVTLSCEQNLNHDAMYWYRQDPGQGLRLIYYSQIVNDFQKGDIAEGYSVSREKKESFPLTVTSAQKNPTAFYLCASIDRASTEAFFGQGTRLTVV.

This clonotype was detected only a few times. The CDR3 DNA reads as TGTGCCAGCAGCTCTGAAGATCGGGGGCGCGAAGATAACACCGGGGAGCTGTTTTTT. It yields the protein CASSSEDRGREDNTGELFF. V gene TRBV7-9 combines with J gene TRBJ2-2; possibly TRBD1 or TRBD2 for D (6 bases each). The ends were cut back, 4 bases at V and 2 bases at J, with 23 bases in the middle. CDR3 length: 19 residues. The germline gives CDR1 SEHNR, CDR2 FQNEAQ (reference sequence). Filled out from reference TRBV7-9 and TRBJ2-2, the complete variable domain reads DTGVSQNPRHKITKRGQNVTFRCDPISEHNRLYWYRQTLGQGPEFLTYFQNEAQLEKSRLLSDRFSAERPKGSFSTLEIQRTEQGDSAMYLCASSSEDRGREDNTGELFFGEGSRLTVL.

Details on this clonotype: A much larger clone lies one base from this, so it may be a read error. This CDR3 reads CSARDNSSYEQYF. The CDR3 nucleotides read TGCAGTGCAAGAGACAATTCGTCCTACGAGCAGTACTTC. The V call is TRBV20-1, the J call TRBJ2-7; D remains ambiguous. The CDR3 spans 13 residues. From germline, CDR1 is DFQATT and CDR2 SNEGSKA (reference sequence).

This clonotype was recorded many times. The V and J genes are TRBV7-9 and TRBJ2-5; weak D call: TRBD1 (6 bases). Trimming pared 7 bases from V and 5 bases from J, leaving 17 bases between. Germline V gene lookup returns CDR1 SEHNR and CDR2 FQNEAQ (reference sequence). The CDR3 has 14 residues. CDR3 region: CASINQQGPETQYF. CDR3 nucleotides: TGTGCCAGCATCAACCAACAGGGTCCGGAGACCCAGTACTTC. The entire variable domain, with the rest obtained from reference TRBV7-9 and TRBJ2-5, is as follows: DTGVSQNPRHKITKRGQNVTFRCDPISEHNRLYWYRQTLGQGPEFLTYFQNEAQLEKSRLLSDRFSAERPKGSFSTLEIQRTEQGDSAMYLCASINQQGPETQYFGPGTRLLVL.

The chain couples TRBV7-9 to TRBJ1-1; D gene ambiguous. CDR3 length: 13 amino acids. CDR1 and CDR2 from the germline V gene are SEHNR and FQNEAQ (reference sequence). V was cut by 5 bases and J by 3 bases, with 10 bases left in between. DNA of the CDR3: TGTGCCAGCAGCGATGGAGAGTACACTGAAGCTTTCTTT. It yields the protein CASSDGEYTEAFF.

There are many counts of this clonotype. The rearrangement joins TRBV4-3 to TRBJ1-1; D is unclear. The CDR3 loop spans 13 amino acids. Germline V gene sequence: CDR1 LGHNA, CDR2 YSLEER. V was trimmed by 1 base and J by 8 bases, leaving 11 bases between them. The CDR3 loop is CASSQVFGSEAFF. Written as DNA, the CDR3 is TGCGCCAGCAGCCAAGTGTTTGGGTCGGAAGCTTTCTTT.